The 15 T cell receptor beta chains reported below all come from one sample, sequenced in a study of neoadjuvant nivolumab and ipilimumab in lung cancer. Profiled with immunoSEQ multiplex PCR; TCRdb holds only in-frame clones, not every one. In the table there are under 4,000 clones, 79% of which are singletons. The source was peripheral blood, collected after neoadjuvant nivolumab, alone or with ipilimumab, at or shortly before surgery. The receptors derive from an adult with non-small cell lung cancer.

The rearrangement joins TRBV6-1 to TRBJ1-6; D ambiguous. The V end lost 2 bases, the J end lost 1 base, and 6 bases lay between the germline ends. Germline-derived CDR1 and CDR2 are MNHNS and SASEGT. This CDR3 spans 15 amino acids. The CDR3 DNA reads as TGTGCCAGCAGTGAACCGGGGTCCTATAATTCACCCCTCCACTTT. Its protein is CASSEPGSYNSPLHF.

This clone was seen just once. The gene calls are TRBV9 and TRBJ2-1, with TRBD2 matching 7 bases. The CDR3 spans 16 residues. V lost 0 bases to trimming and J lost 2 bases; unmatched junction nucleotides: 5. The germline V gene has CDR1 SGDLS and CDR2 YYNGEE. CDR3 residues: CASSVAGLAAYNEQFF. The CDR3 DNA reads as TGTGCCAGCAGCGTAGCTGGTCTAGCGGCCTACAATGAGCAGTTCTTC.

This clone turned up a few times. Other DNA sequences of this sample code for an identical CDR3. The V gene is TRBV5-1, the J gene TRBJ2-5, with no clear D. CDR1 SGHRS and CDR2 YFSETQ come from the germline V gene. Trimming left V 0 bases short and J 2 bases short, with 8 bases between. The CDR3 is 14 residues long. The CDR3 coding sequence is TGCGCCAGCAGCTTGGTACAGCCACAAGAGACCCAGTACTTC. Protein sequence: CASSLVQPQETQYF.

The genes are TRBV5-5 and TRBJ2-1; the match to TRBD2 covers 11 bases. CDR3 length: 15 residues. Germline V gene sequence: CDR1 SGHKS, CDR2 YYEKEE (reference sequence). V lost 1 base and J lost 4; bases outside the gene matches: 1. CDR3 amino acids: CASSLTSGGYNEQFF. In DNA, the CDR3 is TGTGCCAGCAGCTTGACTAGCGGGGGATACAATGAGCAGTTCTTC. The entire variable domain, with the rest obtained from reference TRBV5-5 and TRBJ2-1, is as follows: DAGVTQSPTHLIKTRGQQVTLRCSPISGHKSVSWYQQVLGQGPQFIFQYYEKEERGRGNFPDRFSARQFPNYSSELNVNALLLGDSALYLCASSLTSGGYNEQFFGPGTRLTVL.

Only a few counts were recorded for this clone. V usage is TRBV27 and J usage is TRBJ2-5, with a weak D call TRBD1 (5 bases). Trimming stripped 5 bases from V and 6 bases from J, with 13 bases between. CDR1 is MNHEY and CDR2 is SMNVEV in the germline V gene (reference sequence). This CDR3 spans 13 amino acids. CDR3 in amino acids: CASSTGPGKTQYF. DNA of the CDR3: TGTGCCAGCAGTACAGGACCAGGGAAGACCCAGTACTTC.

The genes are TRBV5-1 and TRBJ2-1, with D perhaps matching TRBD1 (5 bases). CDR3 size: 16 residues. Germline V gives CDR1 SGHRS, CDR2 YFSETQ. Trimming removed 0 bases at V and 0 bases at J, with 10 bases between. This CDR3 reads CASSLAQGTSYNEQFF. The CDR3 DNA sequence: TGCGCCAGCAGCTTGGCGCAGGGAACCTCCTACAATGAGCAGTTCTTC.

This chain uses TRBV19 with TRBJ2-3, with no clear D. V lost 3 bases to trimming and J lost 4 bases, with 20 bases between them. CDR1 is LNHDA, CDR2 SQIVND, per germline (reference sequence). This CDR3 contains 17 residues. CDR3 coding DNA: TGTGCCAGTAGTATGATTGGGATATGGGAAGGCTCAGATACGCAGTATTTT. Amino acids: CASSMIGIWEGSDTQYF.

This clone showed up just once. This chain joins TRBV7-9 and TRBJ2-3; 8 nucleotides agree with TRBD1. J lost 10 bases, V lost 5 bases, and 5 bases had no gene match. Per the germline V gene, CDR1 is SEHNR and CDR2 is FQNEAQ (reference sequence). This CDR3 spans 12 amino acids. CDR3 residues: CASSDYRGAQYF. CDR3 nucleotide sequence: TGTGCCAGCAGCGATTACAGGGGGGCGCAGTATTTT.

The chain recombines TRBV19 with TRBJ1-2; D is perhaps TRBD1 (5 bases). Between the trimmed V and J ends, which lost 2 bases and 4 bases, there was a span of 17 bases. The CDR3 contains 16 residues. Per germline, CDR1 LNHDA and CDR2 SQIVND (reference sequence). CDR3: CASSIRIRDRSYGYTF. The CDR3 coding sequence is TGTGCCAGTAGTATACGGATCCGGGACCGAAGCTATGGCTACACCTTC. Full variable domain (outside the CDR3, taken from reference TRBV19 and TRBJ1-2): DGGITQSPKYLFRKEGQNVTLSCEQNLNHDAMYWYRQDPGQGLRLIYYSQIVNDFQKGDIAEGYSVSREKKESFPLTVTSAQKNPTAFYLCASSIRIRDRSYGYTFGSGTRLTVV.

The genes are TRBV18 and TRBJ2-1, with 11 positions matching TRBD2. Germline trimming cut 0 bases from V and 5 bases from J; bases unmatched to any gene: 3. The CDR3 loop spans 16 amino acids. CDR1 KGHSH and CDR2 LQKENI come from the germline V gene. The DNA of the CDR3 is TGTGCCAGCTCACCACCTAGCGGGGGGGATAACAATGAGCAGTTCTTC. Its protein product is CASSPPSGGDNNEQFF.

This clone was seen just once. The genes are TRBV7-9 and TRBJ2-5; D ambiguous. The CDR3 has 14 amino acids. Trimming removed 3 bases from V and 3 bases from J, with 11 bases in between. Germline CDR1 and CDR2: SEHNR and FQNEAQ (reference sequence). The CDR3 DNA reads TGTGCCAGCAGCTTGTCAGGCACAAAAGAGACCCAGTACTTC. This encodes CASSLSGTKETQYF. Full variable domain (missing parts from reference TRBV7-9 and TRBJ2-5): DTGVSQNPRHKITKRGQNVTFRCDPISEHNRLYWYRQTLGQGPEFLTYFQNEAQLEKSRLLSDRFSAERPKGSFSTLEIQRTEQGDSAMYLCASSLSGTKETQYFGPGTRLLVL.

The CDR3 region is CASSRDRGSGNTIYF. The CDR3 DNA is TGTGCCAGCAGCCGGGACAGGGGGTCTGGAAACACCATATATTTT. The chain couples TRBV4-2 to TRBJ1-3; 11 positions agree with TRBD1. The CDR3 runs to 15 residues. From germline, CDR1 is LGHNA and CDR2 YNFKEQ. With V trimmed by 4 bases and J by 1 base, 0 bases remained unmatched.

The chain links TRBV11-2 to TRBJ1-1; D not certain. Germline V gene sequence: CDR1 SGHAT, CDR2 FQNNGV. CDR3 length: 14 amino acids. Trimming stripped 2 bases from V and 1 base from J, with 8 bases between. The CDR3 bases are TGTGCCAGCAGCTTATTCCTAGGGAACACTGAAGCTTTCTTT. It translates to CASSLFLGNTEAFF.

A few counts support this clone. The chain combines TRBV19 with TRBJ1-1; D unclear. The CDR3 is 13 residues long. Trimming left V 6 bases short and J 3 bases short, with 11 bases between. Looked up from germline, CDR1 is LNHDA and CDR2 is SQIVND (reference sequence). The CDR3 spells CASSPLVYTEAFF. Here the CDR3 DNA reads TGTGCCAGTAGCCCCCTCGTGTACACTGAAGCTTTCTTT. Full variable domain (outside the CDR3, taken from reference TRBV19 and TRBJ1-1): DGGITQSPKYLFRKEGQNVTLSCEQNLNHDAMYWYRQDPGQGLRLIYYSQIVNDFQKGDIAEGYSVSREKKESFPLTVTSAQKNPTAFYLCASSPLVYTEAFFGQGTRLTVV.

The V and J genes are TRBV10-2 and TRBJ1-5; no firm D call. The germline V and J ends were trimmed by 3 bases and 3 bases, with 6 bases remaining between them. The CDR3 spans 13 residues. The germline gives CDR1 WSHSY, CDR2 SAAADI. The CDR3 reads CASSEGNNQPQHF. Written as DNA, the CDR3 is TGCGCCAGCAGTGAAGGGAACAATCAGCCCCAGCATTTT.